The text below deals with one T cell receptor beta chain. Its antigen is unidentified. This entry belongs to a study of Ad26.COV2.S vaccination and SARS-CoV-2 variants. Using immunoSEQ multiplex PCR, the repertoire was profiled, and TCRdb retains in-frame clones only, with some absent. The table lists approximately 150,000 clones, just over 85% of them singletons, with approximately 5.1% in the top ten. Whole-study results and caveats: Substantial breadth in spike-specific CD8+ and CD4+ T cell responses was reportedly seen after vaccination.

The ends were cut back, 1 base at V and 7 bases at J, with 11 bases in the middle. In germline, CDR1 is LGHNA, CDR2 YSLEER. The CDR3 is 14 amino acids. This receptor was obtained from a human donor who had recovered from COVID-19. The gene calls are TRBV4-3 and TRBJ2-4; maybe TRBD1 (5 bases). The source material was peripheral blood, sampled after recovery from COVID-19. CDR3 sequence (DNA): TGCGCCAGCAGCCAAGGTTGGGCAGGGAACATTCAGTACTTC. This codes for CASSQGWAGNIQYF.